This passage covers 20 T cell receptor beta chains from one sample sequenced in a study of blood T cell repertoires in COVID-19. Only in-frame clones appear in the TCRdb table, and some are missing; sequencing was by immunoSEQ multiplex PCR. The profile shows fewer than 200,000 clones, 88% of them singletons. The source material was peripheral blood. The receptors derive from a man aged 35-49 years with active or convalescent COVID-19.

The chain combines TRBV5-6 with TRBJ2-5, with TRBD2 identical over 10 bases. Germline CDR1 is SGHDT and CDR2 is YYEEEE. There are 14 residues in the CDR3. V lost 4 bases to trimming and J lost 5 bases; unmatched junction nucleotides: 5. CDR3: CASSSGRATETQYF. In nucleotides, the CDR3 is TGTGCCAGCAGCAGCGGGAGGGCCACGGAGACCCAGTACTTC.

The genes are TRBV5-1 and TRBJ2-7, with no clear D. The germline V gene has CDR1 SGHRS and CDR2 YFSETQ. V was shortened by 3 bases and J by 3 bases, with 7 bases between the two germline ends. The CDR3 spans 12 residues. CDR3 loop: CASSSDIYEQYF. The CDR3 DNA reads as TGCGCCAGCAGCTCCGACATCTACGAGCAGTACTTC.

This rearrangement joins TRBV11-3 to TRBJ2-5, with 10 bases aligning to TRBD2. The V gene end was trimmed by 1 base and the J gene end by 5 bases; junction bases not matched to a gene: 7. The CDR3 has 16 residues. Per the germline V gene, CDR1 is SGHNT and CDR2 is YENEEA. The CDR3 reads CASSLALAGVGETQYF. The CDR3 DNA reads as TGTGCCAGCAGCTTAGCCCTAGCGGGAGTAGGGGAGACCCAGTACTTC. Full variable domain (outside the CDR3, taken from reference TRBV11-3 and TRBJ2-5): EAGVVQSPRYKIIEKKQPVAFWCNPISGHNTLYWYLQNLGQGPELLIRYENEEAVDDSQLPKDRFSAERLKGVDSTLKIQPAELGDSAVYLCASSLALAGVGETQYFGPGTRLLVL.

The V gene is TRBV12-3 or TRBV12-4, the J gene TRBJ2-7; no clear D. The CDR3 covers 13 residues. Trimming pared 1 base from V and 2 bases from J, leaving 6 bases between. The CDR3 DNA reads TGTGCCAGCAGTTTAGGTGCGACCTACGAGCAGTACTTC. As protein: CASSLGATYEQYF.

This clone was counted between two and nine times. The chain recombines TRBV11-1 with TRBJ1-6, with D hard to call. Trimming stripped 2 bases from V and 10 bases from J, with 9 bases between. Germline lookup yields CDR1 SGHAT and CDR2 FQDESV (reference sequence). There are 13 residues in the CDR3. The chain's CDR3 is CASSLTSASPLHF. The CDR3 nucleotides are TGTGCCAGCAGCTTAACTTCTGCCTCACCCCTCCACTTT. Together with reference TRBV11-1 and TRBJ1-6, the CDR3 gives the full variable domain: EAEVAQSPRYKITEKSQAVAFWCDPISGHATLYWYRQILGQGPELLVQFQDESVVDDSQLPKDRFSAERLKGVDSTLKIQPAELGDSAMYLCASSLTSASPLHFGNGTRLTVT.

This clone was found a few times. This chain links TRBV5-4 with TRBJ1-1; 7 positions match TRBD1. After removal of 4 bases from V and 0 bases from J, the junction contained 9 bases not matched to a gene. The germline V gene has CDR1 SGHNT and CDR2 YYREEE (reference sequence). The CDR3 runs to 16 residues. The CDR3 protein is CASSLITGALNTEAFF. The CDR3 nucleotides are TGTGCCAGCAGCCTGATTACAGGGGCGCTGAACACTGAAGCTTTCTTT.

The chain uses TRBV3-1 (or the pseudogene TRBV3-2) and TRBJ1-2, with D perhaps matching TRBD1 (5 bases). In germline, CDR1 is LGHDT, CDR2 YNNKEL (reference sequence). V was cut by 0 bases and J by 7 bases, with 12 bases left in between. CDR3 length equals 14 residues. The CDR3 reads CASSQDRVSRGYTF. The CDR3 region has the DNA TGTGCCAGCAGCCAAGACAGGGTCTCGCGTGGCTACACCTTC.

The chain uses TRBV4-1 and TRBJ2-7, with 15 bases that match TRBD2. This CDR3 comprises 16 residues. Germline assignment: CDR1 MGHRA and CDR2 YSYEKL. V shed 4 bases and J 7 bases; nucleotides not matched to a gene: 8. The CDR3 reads CASSPGLAGGHREQYF. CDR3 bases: TGCGCCAGCAGCCCGGGACTAGCGGGGGGCCACCGGGAGCAGTACTTC.

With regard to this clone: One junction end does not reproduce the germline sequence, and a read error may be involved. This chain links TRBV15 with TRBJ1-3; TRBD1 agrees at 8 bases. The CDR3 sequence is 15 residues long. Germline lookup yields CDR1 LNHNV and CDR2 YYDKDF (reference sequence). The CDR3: CATSEETGVWKHHIF. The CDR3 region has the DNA TGTGCCACCAGCGAAGAGACAGGGGTCTGGAAACACCATATTTTC.

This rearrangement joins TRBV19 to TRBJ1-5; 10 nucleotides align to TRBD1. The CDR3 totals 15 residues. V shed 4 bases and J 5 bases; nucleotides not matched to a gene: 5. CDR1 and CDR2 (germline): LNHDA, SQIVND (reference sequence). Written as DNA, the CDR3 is TGTGCCAGTAGTAGGGACAGGGGTAGGGATCAGCCCCAGCATTTT. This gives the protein CASSRDRGRDQPQHF.

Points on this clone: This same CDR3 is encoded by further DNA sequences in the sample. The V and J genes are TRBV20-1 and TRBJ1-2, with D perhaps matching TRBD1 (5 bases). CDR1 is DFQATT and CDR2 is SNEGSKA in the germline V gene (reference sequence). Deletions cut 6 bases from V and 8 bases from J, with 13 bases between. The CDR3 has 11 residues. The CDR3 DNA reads TGCAGTGCCGCCCATCAGGGAGGCTACACCTTC. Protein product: CSAAHQGGYTF.

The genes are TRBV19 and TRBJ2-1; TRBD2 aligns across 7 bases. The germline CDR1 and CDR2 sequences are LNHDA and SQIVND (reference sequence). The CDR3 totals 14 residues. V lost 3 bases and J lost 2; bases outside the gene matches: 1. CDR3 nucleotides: TGTGCCAGTAGTATGGGGGGGGCCTACAATGAGCAGTTCTTC. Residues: CASSMGGAYNEQFF.

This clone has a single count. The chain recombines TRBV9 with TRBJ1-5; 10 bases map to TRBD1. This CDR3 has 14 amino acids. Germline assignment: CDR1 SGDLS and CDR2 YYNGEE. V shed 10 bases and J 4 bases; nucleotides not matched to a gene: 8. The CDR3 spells CAGQGTGVNQPQHF. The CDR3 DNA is TGTGCCGGTCAAGGGACAGGGGTGAATCAGCCCCAGCATTTT.

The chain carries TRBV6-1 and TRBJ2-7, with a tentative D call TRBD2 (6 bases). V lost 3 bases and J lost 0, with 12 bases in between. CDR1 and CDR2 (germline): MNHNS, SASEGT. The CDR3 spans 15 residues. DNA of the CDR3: TGTGCCAGCAGTGAGGAGGAGGGATCCTCCTACGAGCAGTACTTC. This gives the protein CASSEEEGSSYEQYF.

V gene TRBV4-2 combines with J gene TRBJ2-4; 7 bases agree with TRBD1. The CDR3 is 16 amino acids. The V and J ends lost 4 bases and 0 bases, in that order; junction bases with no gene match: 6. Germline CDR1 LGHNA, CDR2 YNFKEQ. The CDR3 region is CASSLEGARAKNIQYF. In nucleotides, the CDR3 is TGTGCCAGCAGCCTAGAGGGGGCGAGAGCCAAAAACATTCAGTACTTC.

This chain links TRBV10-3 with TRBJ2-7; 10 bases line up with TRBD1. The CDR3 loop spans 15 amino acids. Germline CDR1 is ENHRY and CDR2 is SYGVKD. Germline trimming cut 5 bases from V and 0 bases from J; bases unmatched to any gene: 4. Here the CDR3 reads CAISPGQGSSYEQYF. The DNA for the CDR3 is TGTGCCATCAGTCCGGGACAGGGGAGCTCCTACGAGCAGTACTTC.

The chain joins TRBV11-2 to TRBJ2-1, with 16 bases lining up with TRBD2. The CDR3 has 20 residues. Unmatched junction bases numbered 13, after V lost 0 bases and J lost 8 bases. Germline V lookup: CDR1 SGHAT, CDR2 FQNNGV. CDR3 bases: TGTGCCAGCAGCTTAGAGTCCGCAGGGACTAGCGGGAGGGCCAGTTATGAGCAGTTCTTC. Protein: CASSLESAGTSGRASYEQFF.

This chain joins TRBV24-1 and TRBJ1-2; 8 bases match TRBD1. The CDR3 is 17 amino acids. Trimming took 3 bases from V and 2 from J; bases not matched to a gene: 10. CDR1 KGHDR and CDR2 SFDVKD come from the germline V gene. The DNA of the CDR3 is TGTGCCACCAGTGATGGACAGGGAATTGGGATGAACTATGGCTACACCTTC. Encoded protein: CATSDGQGIGMNYGYTF.

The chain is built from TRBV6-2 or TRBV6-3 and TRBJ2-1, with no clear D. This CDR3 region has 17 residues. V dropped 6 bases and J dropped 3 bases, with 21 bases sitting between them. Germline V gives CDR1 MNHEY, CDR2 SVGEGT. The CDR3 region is CASRPPDGSARYNEQFF. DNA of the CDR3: TGTGCCAGCAGGCCTCCTGATGGCAGCGCGCGCTACAATGAGCAGTTCTTC.

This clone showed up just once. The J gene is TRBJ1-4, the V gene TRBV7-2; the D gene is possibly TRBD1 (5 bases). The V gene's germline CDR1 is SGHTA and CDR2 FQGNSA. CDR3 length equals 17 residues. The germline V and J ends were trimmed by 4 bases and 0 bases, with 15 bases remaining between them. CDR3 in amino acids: CASSSRSRAATNEKLFF. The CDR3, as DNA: TGTGCCAGCAGCTCCAGGTCCAGGGCTGCAACTAATGAAAAACTGTTTTTT.